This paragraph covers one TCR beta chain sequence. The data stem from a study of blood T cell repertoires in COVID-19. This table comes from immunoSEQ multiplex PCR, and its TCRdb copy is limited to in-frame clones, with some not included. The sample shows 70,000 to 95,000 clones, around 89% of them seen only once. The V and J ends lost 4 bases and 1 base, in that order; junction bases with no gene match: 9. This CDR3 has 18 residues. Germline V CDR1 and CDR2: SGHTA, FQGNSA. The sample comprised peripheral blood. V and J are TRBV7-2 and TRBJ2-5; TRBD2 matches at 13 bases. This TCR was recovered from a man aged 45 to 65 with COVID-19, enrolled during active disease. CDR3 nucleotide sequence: TGTGCCAGCAGCTCCAAACGACTAGCGGGGGGAGTCCAAGAGACCCAGTACTTC. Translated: CASSSKRLAGGVQETQYF.